This TCR beta chain is from a study of blood T cell repertoires in COVID-19. Here immunoSEQ multiplex PCR was the method, and the copy in TCRdb shows in-frame clones only, minus some. The sample contains over 80,000 clones, about 83% of which appear only once. J lost 2 bases, V lost 5 bases, and 4 bases had no gene match. This CDR3 has 16 residues. Germline-derived CDR1 and CDR2 are SGHAT and FQNNGV. The sequence derives from a woman in her sixties or seventies with acute or convalescent COVID-19. The chain uses TRBV11-2 and TRBJ2-5; TRBD2 matches 14 bases. Specimen: peripheral blood. The CDR3 is CASSPGLAGGQETQYF. The CDR3 coding sequence is TGTGCCAGCAGCCCCGGACTAGCGGGAGGTCAAGAGACCCAGTACTTC.